This T cell receptor (beta chain) was recovered during a study of blood T cell repertoires in COVID-19. The overall study: Researchers got acute and convalescent COVID-19 samples from the United States, Italy and Spain. Nucleic acid was either cDNA or gDNA, and it came from T cells, B-cell-depleted T cells, or PBMCs.

Using immunoSEQ multiplex PCR, the repertoire was profiled, and TCRdb retains in-frame clones only, with some absent. The data show some 70,000 clones, around 79% seen once. The TCR sequence derives from a man aged 60 to 75 with acute or convalescent COVID-19. Input material: peripheral blood.

The CDR3 loop is CASSSGISNYGYTF. In DNA, the CDR3 is TGCGCCAGCAGTTCAGGGATTTCTAACTATGGCTACACCTTC. The chain uses TRBV5-1 and TRBJ1-2; a weak D match, TRBD1 (5 bases). V was shortened by 5 bases and J by 0 bases, with 11 bases between the two germline ends. CDR3 size: 14 residues. Per the germline V gene, CDR1 is SGHRS and CDR2 is YFSETQ.